Described below is a single T cell receptor (beta chain) sequence and its context. Its antigen remains unknown. Germline lookup yields CDR1 KGHSH and CDR2 LQKENI. This CDR3 has 15 residues. V dropped 0 bases and J dropped 1 base, with 10 bases sitting between them. This table comes from immunoSEQ multiplex PCR, and its TCRdb copy is limited to in-frame clones, with some not included. The sample includes about 11,000 clones, about 80% of them seen just once. Relapse after autologous stem cell transplantation occurred in every patient, and brentuximab vedotin exposure varied. This specimen comes from a study of PD-1 blockade in classical Hodgkin lymphoma. Study conclusions and caveats: Whereas CD4+ TCR diversity had risen significantly by C4D1, CD8+ TCR diversity had not. Any patient who commenced nivolumab under 1 year after ASCT was excluded.

This sequence originates from a human donor with classical Hodgkin lymphoma. The gene calls are TRBV18 and TRBJ2-7; tentative D call: TRBD2 (6 bases). This sample comprised peripheral blood mononuclear cells (PBMCs), obtained at baseline. CDR3 coding DNA: TGTGCCAGCTCACCACCTTTCGGGAGTTCCTACGAGCAGTACTTC. As protein: CASSPPFGSSYEQYF.